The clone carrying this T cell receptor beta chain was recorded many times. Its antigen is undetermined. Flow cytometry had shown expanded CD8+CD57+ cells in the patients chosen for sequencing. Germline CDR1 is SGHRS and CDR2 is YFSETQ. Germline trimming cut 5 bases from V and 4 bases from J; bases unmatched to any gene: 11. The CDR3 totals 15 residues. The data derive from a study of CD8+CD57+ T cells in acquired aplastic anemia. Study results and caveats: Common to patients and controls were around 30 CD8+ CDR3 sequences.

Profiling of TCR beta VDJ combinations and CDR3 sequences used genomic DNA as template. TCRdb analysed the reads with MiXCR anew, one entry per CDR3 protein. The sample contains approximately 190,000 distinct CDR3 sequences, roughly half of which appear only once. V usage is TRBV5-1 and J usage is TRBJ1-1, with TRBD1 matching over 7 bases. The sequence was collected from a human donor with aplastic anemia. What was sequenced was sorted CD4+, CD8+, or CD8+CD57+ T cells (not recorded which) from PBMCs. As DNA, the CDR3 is TGCGCCAGCAGTTATACCGGGACAGAGGTCACTGAAGCTTTCTTT. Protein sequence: CASSYTGTEVTEAFF.